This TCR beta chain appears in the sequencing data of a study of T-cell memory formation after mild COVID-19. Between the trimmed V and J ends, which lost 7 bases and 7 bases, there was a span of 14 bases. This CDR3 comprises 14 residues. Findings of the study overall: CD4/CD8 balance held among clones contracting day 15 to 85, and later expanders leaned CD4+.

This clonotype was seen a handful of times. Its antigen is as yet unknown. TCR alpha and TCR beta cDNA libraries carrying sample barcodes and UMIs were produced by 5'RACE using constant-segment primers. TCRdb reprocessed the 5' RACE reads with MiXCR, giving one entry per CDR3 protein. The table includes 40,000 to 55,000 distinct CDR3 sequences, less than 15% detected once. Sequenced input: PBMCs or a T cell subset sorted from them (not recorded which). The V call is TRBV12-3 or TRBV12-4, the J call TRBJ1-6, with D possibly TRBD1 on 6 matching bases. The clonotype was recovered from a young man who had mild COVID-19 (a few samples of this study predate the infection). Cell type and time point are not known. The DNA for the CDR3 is TGTGCCAGCACCCTCCAAGGGGGGAATTCACCCCTCCACTTT. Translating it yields CASTLQGGNSPLHF.